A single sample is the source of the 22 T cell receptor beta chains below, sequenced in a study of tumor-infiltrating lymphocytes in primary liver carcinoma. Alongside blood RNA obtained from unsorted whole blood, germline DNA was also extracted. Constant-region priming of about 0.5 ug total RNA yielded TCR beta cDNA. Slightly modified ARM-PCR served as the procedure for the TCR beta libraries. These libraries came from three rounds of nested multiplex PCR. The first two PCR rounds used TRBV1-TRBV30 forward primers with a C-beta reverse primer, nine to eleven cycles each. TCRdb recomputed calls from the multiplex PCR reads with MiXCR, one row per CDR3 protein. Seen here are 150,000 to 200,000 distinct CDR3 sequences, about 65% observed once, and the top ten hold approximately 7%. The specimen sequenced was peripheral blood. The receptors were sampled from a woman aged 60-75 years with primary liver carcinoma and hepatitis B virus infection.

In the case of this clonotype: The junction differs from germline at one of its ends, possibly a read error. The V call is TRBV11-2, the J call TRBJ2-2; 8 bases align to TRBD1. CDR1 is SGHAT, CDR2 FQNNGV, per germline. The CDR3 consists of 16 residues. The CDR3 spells CTSSLGQGLNTGELLF. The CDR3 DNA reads TGTACCAGCAGCTTAGGACAGGGACTTAACACCGGGGAGCTGCTTTTT.

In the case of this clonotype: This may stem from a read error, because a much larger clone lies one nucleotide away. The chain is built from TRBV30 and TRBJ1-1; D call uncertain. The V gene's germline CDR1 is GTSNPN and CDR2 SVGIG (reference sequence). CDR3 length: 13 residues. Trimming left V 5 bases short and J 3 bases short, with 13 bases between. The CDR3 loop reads CAWAGVPHTEAFF. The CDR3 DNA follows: TGTGCCTGGGCAGGCGTGCCTCACACTGAAGCTTTCTTT. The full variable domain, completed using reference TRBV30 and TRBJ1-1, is SQTIHQWPATLVQPVGSPLSLECTVEGTSNPNLYWYRQAAGRGLQLLFYSVGIGQISSEVPQNLSASRPQDRQFILSSKKLLLSDSGFYLCAWAGVPHTEAFFGQGTRLTVV.

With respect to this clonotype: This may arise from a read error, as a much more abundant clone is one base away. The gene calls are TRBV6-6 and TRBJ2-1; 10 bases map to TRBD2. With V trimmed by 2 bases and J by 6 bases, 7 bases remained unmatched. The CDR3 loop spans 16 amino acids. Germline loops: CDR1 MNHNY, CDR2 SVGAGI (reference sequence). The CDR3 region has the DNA TGTGCCAGCAGTTACAATAGCGGGAGGCGGAGCAATGAGCAGTTCTTC. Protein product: CASSYNSGRRSNEQFF.

CDR3: CASSPSARVSYEQYF. The DNA of the CDR3 is TGTGCCAGCAGCCCCTCGGCGAGGGTCTCCTACGAGCAGTACTTC. The rearrangement uses TRBV11-2 and TRBJ2-7; maybe TRBD2 (5 bases). Germline CDR1 reads SGHAT; CDR2 reads FQNNGV. The V end lost 5 bases, the J end lost 0 bases, and 14 bases lay between the germline ends. The CDR3 runs to 15 residues.

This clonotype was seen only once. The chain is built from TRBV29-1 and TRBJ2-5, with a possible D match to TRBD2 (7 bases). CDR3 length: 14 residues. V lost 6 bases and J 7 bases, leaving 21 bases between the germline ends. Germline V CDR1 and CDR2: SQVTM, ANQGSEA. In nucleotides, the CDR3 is TGCAGCGTCGGGGGTGGGGGGGCCCCAGGGACCCAGTACTTC. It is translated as CSVGGGGAPGTQYF.

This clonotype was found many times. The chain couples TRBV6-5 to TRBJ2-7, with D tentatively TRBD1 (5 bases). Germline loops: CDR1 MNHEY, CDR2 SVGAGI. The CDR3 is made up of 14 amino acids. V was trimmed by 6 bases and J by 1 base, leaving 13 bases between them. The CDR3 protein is CASRITGSSYEQYF. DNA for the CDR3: TGTGCCAGCAGAATTACAGGATCATCCTACGAGCAGTACTTC.

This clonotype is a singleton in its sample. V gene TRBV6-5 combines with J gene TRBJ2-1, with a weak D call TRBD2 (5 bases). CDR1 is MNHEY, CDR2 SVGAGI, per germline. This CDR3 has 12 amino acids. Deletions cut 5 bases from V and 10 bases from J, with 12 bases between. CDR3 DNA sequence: TGTGCCAGCAGTCGGGATTCCTTCGAGCAGTTCTTC. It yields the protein CASSRDSFEQFF.

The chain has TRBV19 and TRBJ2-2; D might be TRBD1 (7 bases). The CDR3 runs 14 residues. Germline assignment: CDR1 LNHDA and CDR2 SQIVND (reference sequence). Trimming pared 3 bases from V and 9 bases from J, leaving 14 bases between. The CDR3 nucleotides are TGTGCCAGTAGTATTGGAGGGGGCACGCGGGAGCTGTTTTTT. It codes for CASSIGGGTRELFF.

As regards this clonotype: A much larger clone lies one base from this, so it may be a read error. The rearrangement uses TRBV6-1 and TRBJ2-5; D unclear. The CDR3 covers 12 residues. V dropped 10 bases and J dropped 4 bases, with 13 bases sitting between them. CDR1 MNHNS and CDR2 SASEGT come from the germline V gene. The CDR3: CANHSGRETQYF. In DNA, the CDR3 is TGTGCCAACCACTCGGGCCGAGAGACCCAGTACTTC.

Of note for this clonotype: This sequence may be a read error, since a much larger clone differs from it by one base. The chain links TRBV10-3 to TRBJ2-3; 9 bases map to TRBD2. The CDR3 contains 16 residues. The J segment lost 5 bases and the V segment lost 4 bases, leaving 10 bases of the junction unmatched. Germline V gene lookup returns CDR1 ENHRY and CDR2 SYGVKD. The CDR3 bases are TGTGCCATCAGTGGGGGACTAGCCGGCGGCAGAGATACGCAGTATTTT. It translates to CAISGGLAGGRDTQYF.

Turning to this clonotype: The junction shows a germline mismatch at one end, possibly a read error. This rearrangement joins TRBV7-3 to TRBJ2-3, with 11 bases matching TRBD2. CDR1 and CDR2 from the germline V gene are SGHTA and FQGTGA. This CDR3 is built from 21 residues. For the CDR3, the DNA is TGTCCCAGCAGCCCACTTCCAACGACTAGCGGGATTAGGTCCCGGACGGATACGCAGTATTTT. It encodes CPSSPLPTTSGIRSRTDTQYF.

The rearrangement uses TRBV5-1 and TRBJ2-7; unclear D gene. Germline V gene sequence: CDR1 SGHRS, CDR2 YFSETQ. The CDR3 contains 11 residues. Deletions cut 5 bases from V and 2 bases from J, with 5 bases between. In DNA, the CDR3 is TGCGCCAGCAGTTCTGCCTACGAGCAGTACTTC. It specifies CASSSAYEQYF.

CDR3 DNA sequence: TGTGCCGGCAACTTTAGAGACAGGAACACTGAAGCTTTCTTT. Its translation is CAGNFRDRNTEAFF. This chain uses TRBV11-2 with TRBJ1-1, with D maybe TRBD1 (5 bases). CDR3 size: 14 residues. The V and J ends lost 11 bases and 1 base respectively, with 17 bases between them. Per germline, CDR1 SGHAT and CDR2 FQNNGV.

The CDR3 sequence: CASSPQSGLKTQYF. CDR3 in DNA: TGTGCCAGCAGTCCCCAAAGCGGGTTGAAGACCCAGTACTTC. The chain uses TRBV28 and TRBJ2-5; possibly TRBD2 for D (6 bases). Germline assignment: CDR1 MDHEN and CDR2 SYDVKM. The V and J ends lost 5 bases and 6 bases respectively, with 16 bases between them. The CDR3 is 14 amino acids.

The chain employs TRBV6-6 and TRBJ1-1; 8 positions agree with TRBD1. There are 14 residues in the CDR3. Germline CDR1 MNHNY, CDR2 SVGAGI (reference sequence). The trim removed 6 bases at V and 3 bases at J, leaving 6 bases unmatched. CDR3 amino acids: CASSTQGADTEAFF. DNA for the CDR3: TGTGCCAGCAGCACCCAGGGGGCGGACACTGAAGCTTTCTTT.

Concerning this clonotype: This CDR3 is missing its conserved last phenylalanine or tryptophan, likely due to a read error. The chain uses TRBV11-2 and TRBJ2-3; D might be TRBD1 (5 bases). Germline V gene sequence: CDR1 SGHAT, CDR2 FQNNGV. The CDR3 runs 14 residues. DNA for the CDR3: TGTACCAGTAGCTTAGATCGAGAGACAGATCCGCAGTATTCT. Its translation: CTSSLDRETDPQYS.

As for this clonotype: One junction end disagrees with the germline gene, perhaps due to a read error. The CDR3 DNA sequence: TGTGCCAGCAGTACCAGTCCCACCTCCTACAAGCAGTACTTC. This translates into CASSTSPTSYKQYF. The rearrangement links TRBV6-5 to TRBJ2-7, with unresolved D. The CDR3 spans 14 residues. The germline V gene has CDR1 MNHEY and CDR2 SVGAGI.

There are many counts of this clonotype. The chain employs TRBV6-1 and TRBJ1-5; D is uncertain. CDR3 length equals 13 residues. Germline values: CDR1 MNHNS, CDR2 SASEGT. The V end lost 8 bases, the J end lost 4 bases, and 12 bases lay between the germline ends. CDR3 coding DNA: TGTGCCAGCGCGAAGGTGGAGAATCAGCCCCAGCATTTT. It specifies CASAKVENQPQHF.

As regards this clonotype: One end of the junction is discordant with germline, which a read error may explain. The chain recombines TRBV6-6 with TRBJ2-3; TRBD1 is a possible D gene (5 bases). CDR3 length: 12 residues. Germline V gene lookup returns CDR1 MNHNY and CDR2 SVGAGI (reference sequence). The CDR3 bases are TGTGCCGGCGTCGGCAGCACAGGTACGCAGTATTTT. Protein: CAGVGSTGTQYF.

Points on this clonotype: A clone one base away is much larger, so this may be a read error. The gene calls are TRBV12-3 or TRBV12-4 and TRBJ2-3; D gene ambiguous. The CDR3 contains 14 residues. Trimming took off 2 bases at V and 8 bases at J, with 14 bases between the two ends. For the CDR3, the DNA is TGTGCCAGCAGTTTATCGCGCTGTGTGGTTACGCAGTATTTT. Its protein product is CASSLSRCVVTQYF.

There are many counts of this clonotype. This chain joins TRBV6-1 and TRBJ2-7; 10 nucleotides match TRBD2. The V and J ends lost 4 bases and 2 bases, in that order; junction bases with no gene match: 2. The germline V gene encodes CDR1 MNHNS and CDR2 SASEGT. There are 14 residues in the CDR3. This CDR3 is CASSAGTSAYEQYF. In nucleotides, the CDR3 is TGTGCCAGCAGTGCCGGGACTAGCGCCTACGAGCAGTACTTC.

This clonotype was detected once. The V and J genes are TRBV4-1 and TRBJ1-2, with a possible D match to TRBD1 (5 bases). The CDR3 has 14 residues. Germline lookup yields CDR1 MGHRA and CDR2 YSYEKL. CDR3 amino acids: CSGSQGSRVYGYTF. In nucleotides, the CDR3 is TGCTCCGGCAGCCAAGGGTCCAGGGTCTATGGCTACACCTTC.